What follows are 29 T cell receptor beta chains derived from one specimen sequenced in a study of human T cells and chemical hapten exposure. TCRdb itself ran the RACE reads through MiXCR, one entry per CDR3 protein. The table has about 54,000 distinct CDR3 sequences, 8.5% to 10% seen once. The time point here: patch test 2, 6 weeks after DPC sensitization. Sample treatment: therapeutic diphenylcyclopropenone sensitization with weekly scalp DPC. Specimen: whole blood, collected in connection with sensitization to the hapten diphenylcyclopropenone (DPC). These receptors came from a woman in her 50s with alopecia areata. Some clones in this sample may be carry-over from other donors' samples.

This clonotype came up a few times. The chain is built from TRBV23-1 and TRBJ2-1, with D possibly being TRBD2 (5 bases). TRBV23-1 is annotated as an ORF whose role is uncertain. Trimming removed 3 bases at V and 3 bases at J, with 9 bases between. This CDR3 is 14 amino acids long. CDR3 sequence: CASSQASSYNEQFF. The CDR3 DNA reads TGCGCCAGCAGTCAGGCTAGCAGCTACAATGAGCAGTTCTTC.

This clonotype was seen repeatedly, ten times or more. The chain is built from TRBV10-2 and TRBJ2-5, with TRBD1 matching 9 bases. This CDR3 region has 16 residues. V lost 2 bases, J lost 0 bases, and 4 bases stayed unmatched. Per germline, CDR1 WSHSY and CDR2 SAAADI. The CDR3 sequence: CASSEDGTGYQETQYF. The CDR3 DNA reads as TGCGCCAGCAGTGAGGATGGGACAGGGTACCAAGAGACCCAGTACTTC.

The V and J genes are TRBV7-9 and TRBJ1-2; TRBD1 agrees at 11 bases. The CDR3 sequence is 14 residues long. The ends lost 3 bases at V and 6 bases at J; junction bases unmatched: 3. Germline V gene data show CDR1 as SEHNR and CDR2 as FQNEAQ (reference sequence). The CDR3 DNA reads TGTGCCAGCAGCTTGGACAGGGGGCCACATGGCTACACCTTC. Translating gives CASSLDRGPHGYTF.

This clonotype was counted many times. This chain uses TRBV5-1 with TRBJ1-4; TRBD1 aligns across 7 bases. This CDR3 is built from 14 residues. Germline V lookup: CDR1 SGHRS, CDR2 YFSETQ. Trimming took 0 bases from V and 6 from J; bases not matched to a gene: 2. The CDR3 loop reads CASSLEGAYEKLFF. The CDR3 nucleotides read TGCGCCAGCAGCTTGGAGGGGGCGTATGAAAAACTGTTTTTT. The whole variable domain, remainder taken from reference TRBV5-1 and TRBJ1-4, is KAGVTQTPRYLIKTRGQQVTLSCSPISGHRSVSWYQQTPGQGLQFLFEYFSETQRNKGNFPGRFSGRQFSNSRSEMNVSTLELGDSALYLCASSLEGAYEKLFFGSGTQLSVL.

The chain is built from TRBV2 and TRBJ2-1, with D tentatively TRBD2 (6 bases). The length of the CDR3 is 14 residues. Germline loops: CDR1 SNHLY, CDR2 FYNNEI. The ends were cut back, 5 bases at V and 3 bases at J, with 11 bases in the middle. As DNA, the CDR3 is TGTGCCAGCAGTCCCCGGACTATCTACAATGAGCAGTTCTTC. It is translated as CASSPRTIYNEQFF.

This clonotype was detected a few times. V usage is TRBV28 and J usage is TRBJ1-1, with D perhaps TRBD1 (5 bases). Germline loops: CDR1 MDHEN, CDR2 SYDVKM. This CDR3 has 12 amino acids. V dropped 7 bases and J dropped 5 bases, with 11 bases sitting between them. CDR3 region: CASILRGTEAFF. In DNA form, the CDR3 reads TGTGCCAGCATCCTACGGGGGACTGAAGCTTTCTTT.

The V call is TRBV20-1, the J call TRBJ2-3; 8 nucleotides line up with TRBD2. The CDR3 is 14 amino acids. From germline, CDR1 is DFQATT and CDR2 SNEGSKA (reference sequence). The trim removed 0 bases at V and 8 bases at J, leaving 7 bases unmatched. This chain's CDR3 is CSAREAGASVTQYF. The CDR3, as DNA: TGCAGTGCTAGAGAAGCGGGAGCTTCGGTTACGCAGTATTTT.

CDR3 in DNA: TGCGCCAGCAGCCACCCTGTGGCAGGGCCCCTTTCCTACGAGCAGTACTTC. Translated: CASSHPVAGPLSYEQYF. The V and J genes are TRBV4-1 and TRBJ2-7; TRBD1 might be the D (5 bases). V gave up 3 bases and J gave up 1 base, with 19 bases separating them. The length of the CDR3 is 17 residues. CDR1 MGHRA and CDR2 YSYEKL come from the germline V gene.

This clonotype was found many times. The chain joins TRBV7-6 to TRBJ1-1; D remains ambiguous. CDR3 length equals 15 residues. V shed 0 bases and J shed 0 bases, with 8 bases lying between them. Germline CDR1 SGHVS, CDR2 FNYEAQ. The CDR3 reads CASSLAEALNTEAFF. The DNA of the CDR3 is TGTGCCAGCAGCTTAGCGGAAGCTTTGAACACTGAAGCTTTCTTT.

The genes are TRBV4-2 and TRBJ2-7; 9 nucleotides align to TRBD2. The junction had 5 bases not matched to a gene; V was cut back by 3 bases and J by 5 bases. Germline V gene sequence: CDR1 LGHNA, CDR2 YNFKEQ. The CDR3 is 14 residues long. This chain's CDR3 is CASSHLSGRNEQYF. The CDR3 bases are TGTGCCAGCAGCCATCTAAGCGGGAGGAACGAGCAGTACTTC.

The chain links TRBV15 to TRBJ1-5, with unresolved D. The germline V gene has CDR1 LNHNV and CDR2 YYDKDF (reference sequence). V dropped 3 bases and J dropped 0 bases, with 12 bases sitting between them. CDR3 length: 16 amino acids. The CDR3: CATSRGSAYSNQPQHF. CDR3 in DNA: TGTGCCACCAGCAGGGGCAGCGCGTATAGCAATCAGCCCCAGCATTTT.

In this sample, this clonotype turned up many times. This chain uses TRBV5-1 with TRBJ1-4, with 7 bases fitting TRBD1. With V trimmed by 4 bases and J by 8 bases, 5 bases remained unmatched. The CDR3 spans 13 residues. Germline loops: CDR1 SGHRS, CDR2 YFSETQ. CDR3 in amino acids: CASSRGQWEKLFF. CDR3 nucleotides: TGCGCCAGCAGCAGGGGGCAATGGGAAAAACTGTTTTTT.

This rearrangement joins TRBV2 to TRBJ2-7; D may be TRBD2 (6 bases). CDR1 SNHLY and CDR2 FYNNEI come from the germline V gene. CDR3 length: 15 residues. V was pared by 7 bases and J by 7 bases, with 23 bases between. In DNA form, the CDR3 reads TGTGCCAGCACCGCTACAGCCGCTCTGGGGGGAGAGCAGTACTTC. Protein sequence: CASTATAALGGEQYF.

The V and J genes are TRBV11-2 and TRBJ1-3; D gene unclear. Germline CDR1 reads SGHAT; CDR2 reads FQNNGV. V was trimmed by 4 bases and J by 0 bases, leaving 10 bases between them. CDR3 length equals 15 residues. The CDR3, as DNA: TGTGCCAGCAGCTCGCCTGGTCGCTCTGGAAACACCATATATTTT. The encoded protein is CASSSPGRSGNTIYF.

Only one count was recorded for this clonotype. This chain joins TRBV7-2 and TRBJ1-4; no clear D. Germline V lookup: CDR1 SGHTA, CDR2 FQGNSA. V lost 5 bases and J 8 bases, leaving 18 bases between the germline ends. The CDR3 runs 15 residues. CDR3 in amino acids: CASSPPGRGLEKLFF. The CDR3 DNA is TGTGCCAGCAGCCCCCCCGGGCGAGGACTCGAAAAACTGTTTTTT.

Only a few counts were recorded for this clonotype. This chain links TRBV4-3 with TRBJ1-2; no firm D call. V lost 0 bases and J 3 bases, leaving 11 bases between the germline ends. CDR1 is LGHNA, CDR2 YSLEER, per germline. There are 15 residues in the CDR3. CDR3 sequence reads: CASSQDSRGDYGYTF. In nucleotides, the CDR3 is TGCGCCAGCAGCCAAGATTCGCGGGGAGACTATGGCTACACCTTC.

This chain links TRBV4-3 with TRBJ2-3; D is possibly TRBD2 (6 bases). Trimming pared 0 bases from V and 2 bases from J, leaving 15 bases between. CDR1 is LGHNA, CDR2 YSLEER, per germline. The CDR3 sequence is 17 residues long. The CDR3 DNA reads as TGCGCCAGCAGCCAAGATAGCCCGGGGGAGTTCACAGATACGCAGTATTTT. This codes for CASSQDSPGEFTDTQYF.

This clonotype was recorded many times. This chain connects TRBV28 to TRBJ1-1, with D perhaps TRBD1 (5 bases). Germline assignment: CDR1 MDHEN and CDR2 SYDVKM. The V and J ends lost 3 bases and 2 bases respectively, with 13 bases between them. The CDR3 length is 15 residues. The CDR3 sequence: CASSFSAGLNTEAFF. For the CDR3, the DNA is TGTGCCAGCAGTTTCTCGGCAGGGCTAAACACTGAAGCTTTCTTT. The whole variable domain, filled in from reference TRBV28 and TRBJ1-1, reads DVKVTQSSRYLVKRTGEKVFLECVQDMDHENMFWYRQDPGLGLRLIYFSYDVKMKEKGDIPEGYSVSREKKERFSLILESASTNQTSMYLCASSFSAGLNTEAFFGQGTRLTVV.

This clonotype was recorded at least ten times. Here the CDR3 reads CSAMSDQNQPQHF. CDR3 in DNA: TGCAGTGCTATGTCGGACCAGAATCAGCCCCAGCATTTT. This chain uses TRBV20-1 with TRBJ1-5; D remains unclear. Germline loops: CDR1 DFQATT, CDR2 SNEGSKA (reference sequence). The CDR3 spans 13 residues. The V end lost 4 bases, the J end lost 4 bases, and 11 bases lay between the germline ends.

There are many counts of this clonotype. V gene TRBV27 combines with J gene TRBJ1-5; 7 nucleotides line up with TRBD1. Germline V lookup: CDR1 MNHEY, CDR2 SMNVEV (reference sequence). The CDR3 extends over 15 amino acids. V dropped 2 bases and J dropped 2; count of bases not matched to a gene: 3. CDR3 sequence: CASSLSQGGNQPQHF. The CDR3 DNA reads TGTGCCAGCAGTTTAAGTCAGGGGGGCAATCAGCCCCAGCATTTT.

This clonotype has at least ten counts. V is TRBV7-9 and J is TRBJ1-1; D not resolved. Deletions cut 2 bases from V and 6 bases from J, with 10 bases between. Germline-derived CDR1 and CDR2 are SEHNR and FQNEAQ (reference sequence). The CDR3 length is 13 residues. The CDR3 spells CASSLNGFAEAFF. In DNA, the CDR3 is TGTGCCAGCAGCTTAAATGGTTTCGCTGAAGCTTTCTTT.

This clonotype was recorded many times. The chain links TRBV20-1 to TRBJ2-1, with D possibly being TRBD2 (5 bases). Germline V gene lookup returns CDR1 DFQATT and CDR2 SNEGSKA (reference sequence). With 1 base removed from V and 3 bases from J, the gap between germline ends came to 10 bases. The CDR3 runs to 14 residues. The CDR3 bases are TGCAGTGCTAGAGGTCCAGCGGACTACAATGAGCAGTTCTTC. Translation gives CSARGPADYNEQFF.

This clonotype was seen a handful of times. The gene calls are TRBV6-2 or TRBV6-3 and TRBJ1-5; possible D gene TRBD1, 5 bases. The CDR3 has 16 amino acids. The V end lost 0 bases, the J end lost 4 bases, and 13 bases lay between the germline ends. Germline CDR1 MNHEY, CDR2 SVGEGT. The CDR3 loop is CASSYSSGTTNQPQHF. CDR3 in DNA: TGTGCCAGCAGTTACTCTTCAGGGACTACGAATCAGCCCCAGCATTTT.

This clonotype was detected ten times or more. The chain carries TRBV6-2 or TRBV6-3 and TRBJ2-2, with 7 bases lining up with TRBD2. Germline CDR1 reads MNHEY; CDR2 reads SVGEGT. V trimming: 0 bases; J trimming: 7 bases; junction bases outside the gene matches: 14. The CDR3 is 18 amino acids. The chain's CDR3 is CASSYSHPSGQEGGELFF. The CDR3 region has the DNA TGTGCCAGCAGTTACTCCCACCCTAGCGGCCAAGAGGGCGGGGAGCTGTTTTTT.

This clonotype was found once. This clone may be a read error of a much larger clone one base away. The rearrangement uses TRBV6-6 and TRBJ2-3; D call uncertain. Germline values: CDR1 MNHNY, CDR2 SVGAGI (reference sequence). The CDR3 is made up of 14 amino acids. The CDR3 coding sequence is TGTGCCAGCAGCCCTCGGCTAGACTCAGAAACGCAGTATTTT. Translated, it gives CASSPRLDSETQYF.

This chain joins TRBV7-9 and TRBJ1-6; possible D gene TRBD1, 5 bases. V lost 6 bases to trimming and J lost 10 bases, with 31 bases between them. This CDR3 comprises 19 residues. CDR1 and CDR2 from the germline V gene are SEHNR and FQNEAQ (reference sequence). For the CDR3, the DNA is TGTGCCAGCAGGAACCATCTAACAAGTGAGGGGAAGAGTAGATCACCCCTCCACTTT. Its protein is CASRNHLTSEGKSRSPLHF.

This clonotype was counted only a few times. The rearrangement links TRBV18 to TRBJ1-4; no clear D. This CDR3 comprises 13 residues. Trimming stripped 8 bases from V and 4 bases from J, with 11 bases between. CDR1 is KGHSH and CDR2 is LQKENI in the germline V gene. The CDR3, as DNA: TGTGCCAGCCATCGGAGTGGTAATGAAAAACTGTTTTTT. The encoded protein is CASHRSGNEKLFF. Full variable domain (rest looked up from reference TRBV18 and TRBJ1-4): NAGVMQNPRHLVRRRGQEARLRCSPMKGHSHVYWYRQLPEEGLKFMVYLQKENIIDESGMPKERFSAEFPKEGPSILRIQQVVRGDSAAYFCASHRSGNEKLFFGSGTQLSVL.

This clonotype was seen repeatedly, ten times or more. The chain employs TRBV15 and TRBJ1-3; D gene ambiguous. The CDR3 loop spans 16 amino acids. Germline CDR1 and CDR2: LNHNV and YYDKDF (reference sequence). Trimming pared 5 bases from V and 2 bases from J, leaving 16 bases between. Here the CDR3 reads CATSLLITGTGNTIYF. The CDR3 DNA follows: TGTGCCACCAGCCTCCTAATTACTGGCACTGGAAACACCATATATTTT.

This clonotype came up many times. The gene calls are TRBV19 and TRBJ2-1, with 11 positions matching TRBD2. Germline V lookup: CDR1 LNHDA, CDR2 SQIVND (reference sequence). CDR3 length: 18 amino acids. The ends lost 3 bases at V and 0 bases at J; junction bases unmatched: 7. The CDR3 DNA is TGTGCCAGTAGTATGGCCCTAGCGGGAGGCCGCTCCTACAATGAGCAGTTCTTC. Translating it yields CASSMALAGGRSYNEQFF.